A selection of T cell receptor beta chains follows, all from one sample in a study of Graves' ophthalmopathy and Graves' hyperthyroidism. MiXCR, applied by TCRdb to the multiplex PCR reads, yields one record per CDR3 protein. The repertoire holds over 40,000 distinct CDR3 sequences, with 50% as singletons. What was sequenced was peripheral blood. These receptors all come from an adult man with Graves' ophthalmopathy. The CDR3 runs from the conserved cysteine through the conserved F or W. Each record gives: J gene, V gene, clone size, D gene, CDR3 protein, CDR3 DNA. The D gene is left open where the match is weak. Not all rows give a size; the values are once, few, many and, for expanded clones, a class.

TRBJ1-6 TRBV5-8 many - CASSQEALEVNSPLHF TGTGCCAGCAGCCAGGAGGCCTTGGAGGTCAATTCACCCCTCCACTTT
TRBJ2-7 TRBV20-1 - - CSARVPGAEYEQYF TGCAGTGCTAGAGTCCCGGGAGCGGAGTACGAGCAGTACTTC
TRBJ2-5 TRBV2 many TRBD2 CASSGGSRETQYF TGTGCCAGCAGCGGGGGGAGTCGGGAGACCCAGTACTTC
TRBJ2-7 TRBV2 few TRBD2 CASSETLAVNYEQYF TGTGCCAGCAGTGAAACCCTAGCGGTTAACTACGAGCAGTACTTC
TRBJ2-7 TRBV7-3 - - CAGSLMGSEQYF TGTGCCGGCAGCTTAATGGGAAGCGAGCAGTACTTC
TRBJ1-1 TRBV7-9 many - CASSSSHGQITEAFF TGTGCCAGCAGCTCATCGCACGGACAAATCACTGAAGCTTTCTTT
TRBJ2-7 TRBV4-1 many - CASSQDWGTTAYEQYF TGCGCCAGCAGCCAAGATTGGGGGACGACGGCATACGAGCAGTACTTC
TRBJ1-5 TRBV11-1 - - CASSLGPGVYNEQFFGHQPQHF -
TRBJ2-7 TRBV18 few - CASSPQVQDGTYEQYF TGTGCCAGCTCACCCCAGGTTCAGGACGGAACCTACGAGCAGTACTTC
TRBJ2-7 TRBV5-1 many TRBD2 CASSLDPRTSHIAYEQYF TGCGCCAGCAGCTTGGACCCAAGGACTAGCCATATCGCCTACGAGCAGTACTTC
TRBJ2-6 TRBV19 - - CVSSETGLANVLTF TGTGTCAGTAGCGAAACAGGGCTCGCCAACGTCCTGACTTTC
TRBJ2-6 TRBV7-3 once TRBD2 CASSLNYPGGGSSGANVLTF TGTGCCAGCAGCTTAAATTATCCCGGGGGGGGTTCGTCTGGGGCCAACGTCCTGACTTTC
TRBJ1-1 TRBV5-6 - TRBD1 CASSWEGQLNTEAFF TGTGCCAGCAGCTGGGAGGGACAGTTGAACACTGAAGCTTTCTTT
TRBJ2-7 TRBV20-1 - - CSAPNAGYEQYF TGCAGTGCCCCTAATGCCGGTTACGAGCAGTACTTC
TRBJ2-3 TRBV7-2 many TRBD2 CASGRDIRTDTQYF TGTGCCTCTGGGAGGGATATACGTACAGATACGCAGTATTTT
TRBJ2-1 TRBV13 many TRBD2 CASSLGLTSDEQFF TGTGCCAGCAGCTTAGGCCTAACTAGCGATGAGCAGTTCTTC
TRBJ2-3 TRBV29-1 - - CSVAGIARADTQYF TGCAGCGTTGCAGGGATCGCTCGCGCAGATACGCAGTATTTT
TRBJ2-5 TRBV7-4 once - CASSLAGGGQYF TGTGCCAGCAGCTTAGCGGGGGGCGGCCAGTACTTC
TRBJ2-2 TRBV19 many TRBD1 CASSMWTGVNTGELFF TGTGCCAGTAGTATGTGGACAGGGGTGAACACCGGGGAGCTGTTTTTT
TRBJ2-7 TRBV2 - - CASSWTVYEQYF TGTGCCAGCAGTTGGACAGTTTACGAGCAGTACTTC
TRBJ1-1 TRBV9 few - CASSVEPEKYEAFF TGTGCCAGCAGCGTAGAGCCCGAGAAGTACGAAGCTTTCTTT
TRBJ1-1 TRBV20-1 many - CSARDRRAPRPEAFF TGCAGTGCTAGAGATCGTAGGGCGCCGCGCCCTGAAGCTTTCTTT
TRBJ1-3 TRBV4-1 many TRBD1 CASSPGQVISGNTIYF TGCGCCAGCAGCCCAGGACAGGTCATCTCTGGAAACACCATATATTTT
TRBJ2-7 TRBV14 few TRBD2 CASSQLNRASGRNEQYF TGTGCCAGCAGCCAGCTGAACCGGGCTAGCGGGAGGAACGAGCAGTACTTC
TRBJ1-1 TRBV5-1 - - CASSYICSARVNTEAFF -
TRBJ2-1 TRBV20-1 - - CSASDPGVNNEQFF TGCAGTGCTAGTGACCCGGGAGTCAACAATGAGCAGTTCTTC
TRBJ1-1 TRBV7-3 few - CASSLIGSTEAFF TGTGCCAGCAGCTTAATTGGGAGCACTGAAGCTTTCTTT
TRBJ2-5 TRBV20-1 - - CSARTGPLGETQYF TGCAGTGCTAGGACTGGACCCTTGGGGGAGACCCAGTACTTC
TRBJ2-5 TRBV7-9 many - CASSSELQETQYF TGTGCCAGCAGCAGTGAGCTCCAAGAGACCCAGTACTTC
TRBJ1-3 TRBV11-2 once TRBD1 CASSLDRGNTIYF TGTGCCAGCAGCTTAGACAGGGGGAACACCATATATTTT
TRBJ2-6 TRBV29-1 medium-sized - CSVDSSGANVLTF TGCAGCGTGGACAGCTCTGGGGCCAACGTCCTGACTTTC
TRBJ2-1 TRBV5-1 few - CASSLGRTYNEQFF TGCGCCAGCAGCCTGGGCAGAACCTACAATGAGCAGTTCTTC
TRBJ2-5 TRBV7-2 - TRBD2 CASSLDWTSGVQETQYF TGTGCCAGCAGCTTAGATTGGACTAGCGGGGTACAAGAGACCCAGTACTTC
TRBJ1-3 TRBV6-1 many TRBD1 CASSEAGGRGNTIYF TGTGCCAGCAGTGAAGCAGGGGGCCGTGGAAACACCATATATTTT
TRBJ2-7 TRBV5-1 few TRBD2 CASSFTSGSAYEQYF TGCGCCAGCAGCTTTACTAGCGGGAGTGCCTACGAGCAGTACTTC
TRBJ2-3 TRBV2 - TRBD1 CASRTGPDTQYF TGTGCCAGCAGGACAGGGCCAGATACGCAGTATTTT
TRBJ1-2 TRBV6-5 many - CASSYSTSNYGYTF TGTGCCAGCAGTTACTCGACGAGTAACTATGGCTACACCTTC